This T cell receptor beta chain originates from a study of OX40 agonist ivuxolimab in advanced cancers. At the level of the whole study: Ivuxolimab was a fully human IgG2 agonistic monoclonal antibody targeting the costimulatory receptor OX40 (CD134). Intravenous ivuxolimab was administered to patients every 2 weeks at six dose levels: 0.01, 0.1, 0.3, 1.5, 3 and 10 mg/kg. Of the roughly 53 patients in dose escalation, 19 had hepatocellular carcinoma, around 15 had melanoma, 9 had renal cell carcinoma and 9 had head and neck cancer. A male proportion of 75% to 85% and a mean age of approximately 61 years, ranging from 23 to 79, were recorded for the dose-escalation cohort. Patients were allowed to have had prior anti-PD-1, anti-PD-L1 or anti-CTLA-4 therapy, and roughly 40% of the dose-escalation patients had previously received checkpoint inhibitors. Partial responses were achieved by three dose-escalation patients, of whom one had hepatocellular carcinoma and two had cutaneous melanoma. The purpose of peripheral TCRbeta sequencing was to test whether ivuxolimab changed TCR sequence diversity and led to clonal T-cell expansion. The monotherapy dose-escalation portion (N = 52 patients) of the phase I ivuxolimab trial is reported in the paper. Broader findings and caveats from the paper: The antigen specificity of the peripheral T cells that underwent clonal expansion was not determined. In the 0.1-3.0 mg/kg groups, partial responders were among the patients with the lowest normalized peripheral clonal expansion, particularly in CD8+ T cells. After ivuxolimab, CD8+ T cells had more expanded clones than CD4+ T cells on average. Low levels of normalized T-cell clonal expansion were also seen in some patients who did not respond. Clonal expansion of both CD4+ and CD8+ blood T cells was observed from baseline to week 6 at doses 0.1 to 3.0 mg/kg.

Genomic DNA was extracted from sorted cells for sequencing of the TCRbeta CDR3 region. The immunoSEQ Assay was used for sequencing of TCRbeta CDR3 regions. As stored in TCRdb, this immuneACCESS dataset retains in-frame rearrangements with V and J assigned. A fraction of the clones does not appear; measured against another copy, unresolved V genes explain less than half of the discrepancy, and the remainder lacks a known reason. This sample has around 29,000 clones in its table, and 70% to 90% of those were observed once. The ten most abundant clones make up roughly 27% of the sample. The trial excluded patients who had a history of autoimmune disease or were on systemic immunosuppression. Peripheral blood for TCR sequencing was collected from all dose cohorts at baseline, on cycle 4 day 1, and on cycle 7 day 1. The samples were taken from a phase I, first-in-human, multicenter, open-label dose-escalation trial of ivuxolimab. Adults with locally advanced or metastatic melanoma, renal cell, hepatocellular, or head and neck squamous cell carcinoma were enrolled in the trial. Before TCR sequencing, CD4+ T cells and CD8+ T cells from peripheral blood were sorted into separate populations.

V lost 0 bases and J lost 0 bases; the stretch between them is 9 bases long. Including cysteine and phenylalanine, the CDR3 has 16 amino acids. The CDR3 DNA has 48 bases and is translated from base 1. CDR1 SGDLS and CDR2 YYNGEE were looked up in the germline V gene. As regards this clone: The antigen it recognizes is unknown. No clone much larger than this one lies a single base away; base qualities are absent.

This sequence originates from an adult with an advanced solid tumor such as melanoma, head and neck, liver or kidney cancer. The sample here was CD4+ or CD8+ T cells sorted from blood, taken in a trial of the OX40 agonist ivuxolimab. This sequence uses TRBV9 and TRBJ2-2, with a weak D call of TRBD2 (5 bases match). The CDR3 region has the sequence CASSVVEGPNTGELFF. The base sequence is TGTGCCAGCAGCGTAGTTGAGGGCCCGAACACCGGGGAGCTGTTTTTT.